Listed below are T cell receptor beta chains from one sample, sequenced in a study of T cell clones after liver transplantation. This table comes from immunoSEQ multiplex PCR, and its TCRdb copy is limited to in-frame clones, with some not included. Of about 47,000 clones listed, 85% to 90% are singletons. The sample here was CD8+ T cells from blood, taken 12 months after liver transplant. The receptors derive from a human patient who received a liver transplant. The graft donor may have contributed some T cells. The CDR3 runs from the conserved cysteine through the conserved F or W. D genes are given only for firm matches. Clone sizes are given selectively: once, few, many, or a class where the clone is expanded.

DNA	CDR3	D	V	J	size
TGTGCCAGCAGTTACTCGGCACGGAACCAGAGCTCCTACAATGAGCAGTTCTTC	CASSYSARNQSSYNEQFF	-	TRBV6-7	TRBJ2-1	-
TGTGCCAGCAGCGGGGGGACAGACGAGCAGTACTTC	CASSGGTDEQYF	-	TRBV13	TRBJ2-7	-
TGTGCCAGCAGCTGGGACAGGGGGACTGAGCAGTTCTTC	CASSWDRGTEQFF	TRBD1	TRBV5-8	TRBJ2-1	few
TGTGCCAGCAGTTTAGCGGGTGGCGAGCAGTACTTC	CASSLAGGEQYF	-	TRBV28	TRBJ2-7	few
TGTGCCAGCAGCAACCAACGGCAGTTCTTC	CASSNQRQFF	-	TRBV2	TRBJ2-1	-
TGTGCCAGCAGCCCCCCCCTCTCCTACGAGCAGTACTTC	CASSPPLSYEQYF	-	TRBV5-3	TRBJ2-7	-
TGTGCCAGCAGGGGACAGGGGAACACTGAAGCTTTCTTT	CASRGQGNTEAFF	TRBD1	TRBV28	TRBJ1-1	-
TGTGCCAGCAGTCCTCTTATGGGGGAAGAAAGGGTTTACGAGCAGTACTTC	CASSPLMGEERVYEQYF	-	TRBV2	TRBJ2-7	-
TGTGCCAGCAGCTTTAAGGATTTCTTTGGCGAGCAGTACTTC	CASSFKDFFGEQYF	-	TRBV5-6	TRBJ2-7	medium-sized
TGTGCCAGCAGTTTATATAGGGGATCCTACGAGCAGTACTTC	CASSLYRGSYEQYF	-	TRBV27	TRBJ2-7	-
TGCGCCAGCAGCTTGGAGGCCGGACTCTTTGACGAGCAGTACTTC	CASSLEAGLFDEQYF	-	TRBV5-1	TRBJ2-7	-
TGTGCCAGCAGTTCTCCGCCGGACAGGGTGGATCAGCCCCAGCATTTT	CASSSPPDRVDQPQHF	TRBD1	TRBV28	TRBJ1-5	-
TGTGCCAGCAGCCAAAGGACAGGGTATTACGAGCAGTACTTC	CASSQRTGYYEQYF	TRBD1	TRBV14	TRBJ2-7	-
TGTGCCAGCAGCTTGGGTCCAGCGGGAGGATCCTACGAGCAGTACTTC	CASSLGPAGGSYEQYF	TRBD2	TRBV7-9	TRBJ2-7	-
TGTGCCAGCAGTTTAGGAGGGGTAAACACTGAAGCTTTCTTT	CASSLGGVNTEAFF	-	TRBV27	TRBJ1-1	-
TGTGCCAGCAGTTTCGCCACAGGGGGAGAGCAGTACTTC	CASSFATGGEQYF	TRBD1	TRBV6-4	TRBJ2-7	-
TGTGCCAGCAGCTTAGTTGTGACAGCCCCTAAAGAGACCCAGTACTTC	CASSLVVTAPKETQYF	-	TRBV11-2	TRBJ2-5	-
TGCGCCAGCAGTCGGGGCGGGACTTACAATGAGCAGTTCTTC	CASSRGGTYNEQFF	-	TRBV5-1	TRBJ2-1	many
TGTGCCAGCAGCTCTCCTCGGTTCGGACTGTTTGGCGAGCAGTACTTC	CASSSPRFGLFGEQYF	-	TRBV7-9	TRBJ2-7	once
TGTGCCAGCAGCGTTAACCGGGACAGGGGAGACGAGACCCAGTACTTC	CASSVNRDRGDETQYF	TRBD1	TRBV9	TRBJ2-5	-
TGTGCCACCAGCAGAGATAGGACGACCTACGAGCAGTACTTC	CATSRDRTTYEQYF	-	TRBV15	TRBJ2-7	few
TGCGCCAGCAGGGAGGGAGTGGGTGAAAAACTGTTTTTT	CASREGVGEKLFF	-	TRBV5-1	TRBJ1-4	-
TGTGCCAGCAGCGCGTGGGGTCCTCCCAATCAGCCCCAGCATTTT	CASSAWGPPNQPQHF	-	TRBV2	TRBJ1-5	-
TGTGCCAGCAGTGAATGGACCGGACAGGGGCCCCAAAACATTCAGTACTTC	CASSEWTGQGPQNIQYF	TRBD1	TRBV25-1	TRBJ2-4	-
TGTGCCAGCAGTTTCTCTGGGGCAGCTAGCAATCAGCCCCAGCATTTT	CASSFSGAASNQPQHF	-	TRBV27	TRBJ1-5	-
TGTGCCAGCAGTGATAGAGACCCCGGGACAGGGGGTCTCTATGAGCAGTTCTTC	CASSDRDPGTGGLYEQFF	TRBD1	TRBV2	TRBJ2-1	-
TGTGCCAGCAGCTTGACCGTAAACACTGAAGCTTTCTTT	CASSLTVNTEAFF	-	TRBV14	TRBJ1-1	few
TGTGCCAGCAGTCTTGATAACTATGGCTACACCTTC	CASSLDNYGYTF	-	TRBV6-1	TRBJ1-2	-
TGTGCCAGCAGTCCCACAGGTCTCGGGGACTACGAGCAGTACTTC	CASSPTGLGDYEQYF	-	TRBV28	TRBJ2-7	-
TGCGCCAGCAGCCCGGGAGGCAACTATGGCTACACCTTC	CASSPGGNYGYTF	-	TRBV4-1	TRBJ1-2	few
TGTGCCAGCAGCCCTCGGGCCTTGAACACTGAAGCTTTCTTT	CASSPRALNTEAFF	-	TRBV13	TRBJ1-1	-
TGTGCCAGCAGCGTCCGGGATACGACAGGGCACGGCTACACCTTC	CASSVRDTTGHGYTF	TRBD1	TRBV9	TRBJ1-2	-
TGTGCCAGCAGTCCGCTGGGCGGGGGGACTGAAGCTTTCTTT	CASSPLGGGTEAFF	-	TRBV28	TRBJ1-1	-
TGTGCCAGCAGTTACCGGGACACCCACACCGGGGAGCTGTTTTTT	CASSYRDTHTGELFF	-	TRBV28	TRBJ2-2	-
TGTGCCAGCAGCCCGCCGCCTGCGCAGTATTTT	CASSPPPAQYF	-	TRBV2	TRBJ2-3	-
TGTGCCAGTAGTATTAAGGTACAGGGGAGCAATCAGCCCCAGCATTTT	CASSIKVQGSNQPQHF	TRBD1	TRBV19	TRBJ1-5	-
TGCGCCAGCAGCCAAGCCCATCAGCGGGAGTTCTACAATGAGCAGTTCTTC	CASSQAHQREFYNEQFF	TRBD2	TRBV4-3	TRBJ2-1	-
TGCGCCAGCAGCCAAGATGGTCCTACCTGGGATGAGCAGTTCTTC	CASSQDGPTWDEQFF	-	TRBV4-1	TRBJ2-1	-
TGTGCCAGTAGTCCTCAGGGGCATAGCAATCAGCCCCAGCATTTT	CASSPQGHSNQPQHF	-	TRBV19	TRBJ1-5	medium-sized
TGTGCCAGCAGTTTTGGGGGAGAAAAACTGTTTTTT	CASSFGGEKLFF	-	TRBV28	TRBJ1-4	-
TGTGCCAGCATCTCGGACAGGTCCTACGAGCAGTACTTC	CASISDRSYEQYF	TRBD1	TRBV7-9	TRBJ2-7	-
TGTGCCAGCAGCCGGTTCAATGAGCAGTTCTTC	CASSRFNEQFF	-	TRBV5-4	TRBJ2-1	-
TGTGCCAGCAGCTCACCCGGGACAGAGAACACTGAAGCTTTCTTT	CASSSPGTENTEAFF	TRBD1	TRBV5-4	TRBJ1-1	once
TGCGCCAGCAGCTTGGAAGGGCGGCGTGTCACCGGGGAGCTGTTTTTT	CASSLEGRRVTGELFF	-	TRBV5-1	TRBJ2-2	-
TGCGCCAGTAGGGACAAAAGCTCCTACGAGCAGTACTTC	CASRDKSSYEQYF	-	TRBV10-2	TRBJ2-7	-
TGCGCCGCCCGGGAAGCAGGCGGGACCGGGGAGCTGTTTTTT	CAAREAGGTGELFF	-	TRBV5-1	TRBJ2-2	-
TGTGCCACGGAATCCGTACAGGCGACCTCCTATGGCTACACCTTC	CATESVQATSYGYTF	-	TRBV15	TRBJ1-2	once